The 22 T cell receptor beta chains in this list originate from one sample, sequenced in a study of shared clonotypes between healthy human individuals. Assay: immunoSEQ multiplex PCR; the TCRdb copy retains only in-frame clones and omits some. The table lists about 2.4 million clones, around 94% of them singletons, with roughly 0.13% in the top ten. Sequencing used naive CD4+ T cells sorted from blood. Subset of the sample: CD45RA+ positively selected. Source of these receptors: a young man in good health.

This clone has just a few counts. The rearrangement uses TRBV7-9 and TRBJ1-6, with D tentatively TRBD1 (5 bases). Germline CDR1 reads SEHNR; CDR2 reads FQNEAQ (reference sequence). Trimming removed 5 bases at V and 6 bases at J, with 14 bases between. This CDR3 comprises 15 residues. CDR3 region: CASSRQQGVNSPLHF. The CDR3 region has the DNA TGTGCCAGCAGCCGACAGCAAGGGGTTAATTCACCCCTCCACTTT.

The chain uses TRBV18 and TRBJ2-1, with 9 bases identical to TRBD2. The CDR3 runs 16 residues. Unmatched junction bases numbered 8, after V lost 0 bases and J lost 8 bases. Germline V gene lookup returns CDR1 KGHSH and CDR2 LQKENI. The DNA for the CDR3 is TGTGCCAGCTCACCACCTCTGCGCGGGGGGGCCCATGAGCAGTTCTTC. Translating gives CASSPPLRGGAHEQFF.

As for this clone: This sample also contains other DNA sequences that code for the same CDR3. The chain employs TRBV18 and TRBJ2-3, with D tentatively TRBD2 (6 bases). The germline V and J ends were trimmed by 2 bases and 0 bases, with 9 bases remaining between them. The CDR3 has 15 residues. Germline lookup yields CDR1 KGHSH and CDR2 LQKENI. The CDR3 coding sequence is TGTGCCAGCTCACCATCCGGGACTAGCACAGATACGCAGTATTTT. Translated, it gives CASSPSGTSTDTQYF. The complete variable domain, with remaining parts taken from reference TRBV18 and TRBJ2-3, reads NAGVMQNPRHLVRRRGQEARLRCSPMKGHSHVYWYRQLPEEGLKFMVYLQKENIIDESGMPKERFSAEFPKEGPSILRIQQVVRGDSAAYFCASSPSGTSTDTQYFGPGTRLTVL.

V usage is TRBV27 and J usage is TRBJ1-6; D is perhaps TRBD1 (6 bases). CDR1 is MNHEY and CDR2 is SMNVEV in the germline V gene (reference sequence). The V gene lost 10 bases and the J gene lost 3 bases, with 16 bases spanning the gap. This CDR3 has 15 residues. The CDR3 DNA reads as TGTGCCACTCAATCCCGACAGGTCTATAATTCACCCCTCCACTTT. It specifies CATQSRQVYNSPLHF.

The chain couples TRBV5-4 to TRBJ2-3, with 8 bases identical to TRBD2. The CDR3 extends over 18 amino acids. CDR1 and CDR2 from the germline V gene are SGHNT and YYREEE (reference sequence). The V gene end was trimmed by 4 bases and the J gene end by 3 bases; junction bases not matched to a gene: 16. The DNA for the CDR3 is TGTGCCAGCAGCAGTCCCGGGACTAGAAAATGGGCAACAGATACGCAGTATTTT. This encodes CASSSPGTRKWATDTQYF.

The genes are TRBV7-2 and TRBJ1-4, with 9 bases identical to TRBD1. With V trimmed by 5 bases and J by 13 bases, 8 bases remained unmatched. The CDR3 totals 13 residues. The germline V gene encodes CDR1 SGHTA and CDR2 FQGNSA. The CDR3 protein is CASSRDRDMLLFF. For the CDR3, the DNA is TGTGCCAGCAGCCGGGACAGGGACATGTTACTGTTTTTT.

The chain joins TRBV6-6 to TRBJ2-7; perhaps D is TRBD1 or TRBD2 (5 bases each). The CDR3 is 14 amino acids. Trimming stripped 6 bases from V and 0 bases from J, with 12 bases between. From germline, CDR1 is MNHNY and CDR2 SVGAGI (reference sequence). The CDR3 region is CASRIRDGSYEQYF. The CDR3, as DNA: TGTGCCAGCAGGATACGGGACGGCTCCTACGAGCAGTACTTC.

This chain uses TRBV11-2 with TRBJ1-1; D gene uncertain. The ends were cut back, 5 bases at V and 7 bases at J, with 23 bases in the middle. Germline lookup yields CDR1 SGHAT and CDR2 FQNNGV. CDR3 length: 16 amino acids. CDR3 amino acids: CASSLGQRIEVLEAFF. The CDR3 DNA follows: TGTGCCAGCAGCCTCGGGCAGCGCATCGAAGTTCTTGAAGCTTTCTTT.

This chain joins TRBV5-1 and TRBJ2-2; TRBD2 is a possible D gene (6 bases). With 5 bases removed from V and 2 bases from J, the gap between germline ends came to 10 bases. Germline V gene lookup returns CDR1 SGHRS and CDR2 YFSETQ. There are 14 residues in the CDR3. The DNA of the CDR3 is TGCGCCAGCAGAGGAGGGAGTAACACCGGGGAGCTGTTTTTT. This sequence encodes CASRGGSNTGELFF.

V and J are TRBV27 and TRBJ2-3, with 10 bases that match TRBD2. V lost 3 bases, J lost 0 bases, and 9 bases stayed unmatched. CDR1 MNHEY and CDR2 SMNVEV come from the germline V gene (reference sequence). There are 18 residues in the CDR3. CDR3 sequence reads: CASSFGIAGGSSTDTQYF. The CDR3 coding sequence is TGTGCCAGCAGTTTTGGAATAGCGGGGGGATCTAGCACAGATACGCAGTATTTT.

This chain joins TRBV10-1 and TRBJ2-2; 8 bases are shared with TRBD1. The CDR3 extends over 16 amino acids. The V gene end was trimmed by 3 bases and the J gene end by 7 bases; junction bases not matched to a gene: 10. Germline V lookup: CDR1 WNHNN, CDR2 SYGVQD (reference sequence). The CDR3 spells CASSDEETGVVGELFF. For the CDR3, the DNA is TGCGCCAGCAGTGATGAGGAGACAGGGGTTGTCGGGGAGCTGTTTTTT.

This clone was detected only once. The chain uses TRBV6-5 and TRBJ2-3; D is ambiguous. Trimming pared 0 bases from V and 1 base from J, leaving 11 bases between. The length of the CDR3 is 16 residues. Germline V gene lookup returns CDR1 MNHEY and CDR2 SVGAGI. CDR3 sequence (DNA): TGTGCCAGCAGTTACTCGTCCGGCGCCCGCACAGATACGCAGTATTTT. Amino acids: CASSYSSGARTDTQYF.

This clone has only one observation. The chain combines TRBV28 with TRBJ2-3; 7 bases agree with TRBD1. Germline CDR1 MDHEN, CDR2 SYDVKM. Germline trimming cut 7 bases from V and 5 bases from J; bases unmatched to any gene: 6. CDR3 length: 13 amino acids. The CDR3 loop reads CASTGTVGDTQYF. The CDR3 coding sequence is TGTGCCAGCACCGGGACAGTCGGAGATACGCAGTATTTT.

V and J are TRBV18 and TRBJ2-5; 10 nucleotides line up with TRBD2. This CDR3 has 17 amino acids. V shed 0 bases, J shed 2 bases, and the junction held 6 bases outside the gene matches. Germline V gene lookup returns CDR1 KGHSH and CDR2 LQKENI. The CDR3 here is CASSPPGTSDYQETQYF. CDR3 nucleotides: TGTGCCAGCTCACCACCCGGGACTAGCGATTATCAAGAGACCCAGTACTTC.

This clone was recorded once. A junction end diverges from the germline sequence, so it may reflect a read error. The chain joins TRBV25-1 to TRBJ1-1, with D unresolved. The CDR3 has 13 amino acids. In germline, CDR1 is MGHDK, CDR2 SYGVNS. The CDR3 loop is CASSEYLNTEAFF. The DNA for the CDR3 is TGTGCCAGCAGTGAATATTTGAATACTGAAGCTTTCTTT.

The CDR3 DNA is TGTGCCAGCAGCCCCTGGACCTACGAGCAGTACTTC. It encodes CASSPWTYEQYF. The rearrangement links TRBV11-2 to TRBJ2-7; the D is unclear. Trimming stripped 5 bases from V and 2 bases from J, with 7 bases between. Germline V gene sequence: CDR1 SGHAT, CDR2 FQNNGV. The CDR3 is 12 amino acids.

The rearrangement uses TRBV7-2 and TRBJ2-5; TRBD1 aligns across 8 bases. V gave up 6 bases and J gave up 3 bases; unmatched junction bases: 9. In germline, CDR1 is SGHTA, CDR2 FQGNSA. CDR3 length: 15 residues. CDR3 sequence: CASRHQDRAEETQYF. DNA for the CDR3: TGTGCCAGCAGACATCAGGACAGGGCTGAAGAGACCCAGTACTTC.

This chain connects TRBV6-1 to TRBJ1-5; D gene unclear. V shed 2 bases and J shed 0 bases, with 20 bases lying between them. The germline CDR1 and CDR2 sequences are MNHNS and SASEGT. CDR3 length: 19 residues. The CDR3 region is CASSENIGVAALSNQPQHF. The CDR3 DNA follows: TGTGCCAGCAGTGAAAACATCGGGGTGGCAGCTCTTAGCAATCAGCCCCAGCATTTT.

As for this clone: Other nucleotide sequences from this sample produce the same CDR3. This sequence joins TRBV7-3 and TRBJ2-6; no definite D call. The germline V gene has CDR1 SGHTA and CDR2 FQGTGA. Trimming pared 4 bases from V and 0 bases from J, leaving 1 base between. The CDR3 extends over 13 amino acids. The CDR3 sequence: CASSSSGANVLTF. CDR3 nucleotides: TGTGCCAGCAGCTCCTCTGGGGCCAACGTCCTGACTTTC.

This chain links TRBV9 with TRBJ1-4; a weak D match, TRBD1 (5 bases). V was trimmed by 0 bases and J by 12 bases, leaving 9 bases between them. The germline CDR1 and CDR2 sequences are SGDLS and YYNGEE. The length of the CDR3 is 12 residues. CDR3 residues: CASSVDVGELFF. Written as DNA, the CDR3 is TGTGCCAGCAGCGTAGATGTGGGGGAACTGTTTTTT.

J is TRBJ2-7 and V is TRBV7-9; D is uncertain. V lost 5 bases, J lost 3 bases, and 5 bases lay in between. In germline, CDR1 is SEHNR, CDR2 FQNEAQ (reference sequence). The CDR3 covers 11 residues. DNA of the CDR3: TGTGCCAGCAGCGCCGTCTACGAGCAGTACTTC. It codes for CASSAVYEQYF.

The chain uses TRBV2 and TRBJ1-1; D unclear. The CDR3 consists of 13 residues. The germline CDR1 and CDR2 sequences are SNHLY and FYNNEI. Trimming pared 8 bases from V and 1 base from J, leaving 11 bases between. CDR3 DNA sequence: TGTGCCAGCGAACGGGCAGAGAACACTGAAGCTTTCTTT. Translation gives CASERAENTEAFF.